This T cell receptor (beta chain) was identified in a study of blood T cell repertoires in COVID-19. In germline, CDR1 is MDHEN, CDR2 SYDVKM. The CDR3 has 14 residues. J lost 7 bases, V lost 5 bases, and 6 bases had no gene match. Some clones are missing from TCRdb's copy, which holds only in-frame ones; the method was immunoSEQ multiplex PCR. Here the sample spans 250,000 to 350,000 clones, around 85% being singletons. All enrollees were roughly 18 to 90 years old and from under 25 US areas. The sequence was collected from a woman between 50 and 59 years old who had recovered from COVID-19. Sequenced input: PBMCs or T cells enriched from blood (not recorded which). The chain uses TRBV28 and TRBJ2-2, with 8 bases that match TRBD1. CDR3 region: CASSDRGMGGELFF. DNA for the CDR3: TGTGCCAGCAGTGACAGGGGTATGGGCGGGGAGCTGTTTTTT.